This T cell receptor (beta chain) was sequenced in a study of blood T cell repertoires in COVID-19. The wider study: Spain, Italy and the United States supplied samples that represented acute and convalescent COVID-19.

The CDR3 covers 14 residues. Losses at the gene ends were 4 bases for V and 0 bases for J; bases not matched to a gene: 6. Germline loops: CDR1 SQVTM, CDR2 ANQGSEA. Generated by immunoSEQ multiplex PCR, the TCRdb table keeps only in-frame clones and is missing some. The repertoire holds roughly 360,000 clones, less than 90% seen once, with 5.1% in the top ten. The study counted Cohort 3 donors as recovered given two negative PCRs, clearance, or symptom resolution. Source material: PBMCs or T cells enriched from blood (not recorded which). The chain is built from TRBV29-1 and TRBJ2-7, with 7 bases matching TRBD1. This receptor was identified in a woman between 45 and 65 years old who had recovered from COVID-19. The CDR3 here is CSVARQGHSYEQYF. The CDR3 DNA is TGCAGCGTTGCTAGACAGGGCCACTCCTACGAGCAGTACTTC.